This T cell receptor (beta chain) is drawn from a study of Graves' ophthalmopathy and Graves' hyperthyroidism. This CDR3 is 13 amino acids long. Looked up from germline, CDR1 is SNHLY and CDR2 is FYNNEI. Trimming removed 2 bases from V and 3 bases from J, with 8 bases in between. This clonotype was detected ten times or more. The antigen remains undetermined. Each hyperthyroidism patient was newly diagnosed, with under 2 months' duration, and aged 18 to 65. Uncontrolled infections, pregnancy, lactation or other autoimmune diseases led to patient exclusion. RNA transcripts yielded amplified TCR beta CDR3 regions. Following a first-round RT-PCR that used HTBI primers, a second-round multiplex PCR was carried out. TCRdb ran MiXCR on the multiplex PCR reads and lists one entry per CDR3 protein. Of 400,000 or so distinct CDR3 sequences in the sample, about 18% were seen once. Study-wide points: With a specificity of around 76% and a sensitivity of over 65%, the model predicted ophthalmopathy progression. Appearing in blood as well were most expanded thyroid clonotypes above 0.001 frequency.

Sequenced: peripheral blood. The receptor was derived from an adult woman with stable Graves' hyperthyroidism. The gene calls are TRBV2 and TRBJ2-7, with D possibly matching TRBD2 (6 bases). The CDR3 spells CASSETGVYEQYF. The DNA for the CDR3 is TGTGCCAGCAGTGAAACGGGGGTCTACGAGCAGTACTTC.